This T cell receptor beta chain was captured by sequencing in a study of T cell responses to AZD1222 COVID-19 vaccine. Study conclusions and caveats: Reports indicate that nearly half of spike-specific TCRs are directed at unmutated variant regions.

Pooled in the analysis were second doses at about 4 or about 12 weeks. In the case of this clone: What it recognizes is unknown.

The CDR3 length is 15 residues. From germline, CDR1 is SEHNR and CDR2 FQNEAQ (reference sequence). Trimming left V 4 bases short and J 10 bases short, with 19 bases between. Produced via immunoSEQ multiplex PCR; TCRdb's table is partial and in-frame only. The top ten clones hold more than 4.5% of a sample with around 120,000 clones, 90% to 95% of them seen once. The source is an adult who received the AZD1222 COVID-19 vaccine. Material: peripheral blood, obtained 28 days after the second AZD1222 dose. The chain combines TRBV7-9 with TRBJ1-4; D uncertain. The CDR3 sequence is CASSSPSSLYGKLFF. In DNA form, the CDR3 reads TGTGCCAGCAGCTCCCCGTCAAGCCTATATGGAAAACTGTTTTTT. Full variable domain (missing parts from reference TRBV7-9 and TRBJ1-4): DTGVSQNPRHKITKRGQNVTFRCDPISEHNRLYWYRQTLGQGPEFLTYFQNEAQLEKSRLLSDRFSAERPKGSFSTLEIQRTEQGDSAMYLCASSSPSSLYGKLFFGSGTQLSVL.